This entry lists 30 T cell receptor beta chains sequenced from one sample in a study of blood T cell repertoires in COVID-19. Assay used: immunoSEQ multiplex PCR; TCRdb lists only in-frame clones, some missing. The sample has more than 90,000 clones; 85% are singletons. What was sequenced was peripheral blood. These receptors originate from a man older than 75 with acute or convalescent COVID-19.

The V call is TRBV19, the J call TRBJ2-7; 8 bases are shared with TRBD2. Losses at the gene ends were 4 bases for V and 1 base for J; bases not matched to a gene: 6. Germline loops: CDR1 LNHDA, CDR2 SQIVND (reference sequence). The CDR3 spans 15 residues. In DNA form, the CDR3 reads TGTGCCAGTAGTACCCCCCGGGAGGGATCCTACGAGCAGTACTTC. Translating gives CASSTPREGSYEQYF.

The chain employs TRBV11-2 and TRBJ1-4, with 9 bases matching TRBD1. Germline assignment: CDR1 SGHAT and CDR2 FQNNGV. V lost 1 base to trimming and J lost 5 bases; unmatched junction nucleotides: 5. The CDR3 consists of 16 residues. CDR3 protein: CASSLAPTGGNEKLFF. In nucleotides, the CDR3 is TGTGCCAGCAGCTTAGCTCCGACAGGGGGGAATGAAAAACTGTTTTTT. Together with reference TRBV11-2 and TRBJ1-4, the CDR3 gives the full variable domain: EAGVAQSPRYKIIEKRQSVAFWCNPISGHATLYWYQQILGQGPKLLIQFQNNGVVDDSQLPKDRFSAERLKGVDSTLKIQPAKLEDSAVYLCASSLAPTGGNEKLFFGSGTQLSVL.

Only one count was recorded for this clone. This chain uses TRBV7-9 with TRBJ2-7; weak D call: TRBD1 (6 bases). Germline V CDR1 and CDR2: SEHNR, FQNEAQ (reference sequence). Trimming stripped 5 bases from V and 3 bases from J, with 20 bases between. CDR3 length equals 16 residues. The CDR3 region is CASSPLPGQVNYEQYF. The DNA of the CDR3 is TGTGCCAGCAGCCCCCTTCCGGGACAAGTAAACTACGAGCAGTACTTC.

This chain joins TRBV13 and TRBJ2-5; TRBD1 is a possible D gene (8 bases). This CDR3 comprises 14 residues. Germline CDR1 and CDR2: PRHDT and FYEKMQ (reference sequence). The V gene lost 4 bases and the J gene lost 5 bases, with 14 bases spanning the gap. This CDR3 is CASSWTGRGETQYF. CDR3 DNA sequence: TGTGCCAGCAGCTGGACAGGGCGGGGGGAGACCCAGTACTTC.

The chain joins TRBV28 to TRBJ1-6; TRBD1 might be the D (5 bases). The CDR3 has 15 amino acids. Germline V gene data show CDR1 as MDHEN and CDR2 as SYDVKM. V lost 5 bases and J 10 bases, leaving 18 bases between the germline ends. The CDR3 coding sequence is TGTGCCAGCAGTCCCAGGGCCATCTCCCAATCACCCCTCCACTTT. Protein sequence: CASSPRAISQSPLHF.

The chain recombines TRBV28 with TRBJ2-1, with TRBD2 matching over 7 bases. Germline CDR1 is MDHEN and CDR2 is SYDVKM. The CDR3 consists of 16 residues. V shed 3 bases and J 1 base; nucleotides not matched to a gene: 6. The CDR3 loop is CASSFPPGRSYNEQFF. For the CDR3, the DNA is TGTGCCAGCAGTTTCCCCCCCGGGAGGTCCTACAATGAGCAGTTCTTC.

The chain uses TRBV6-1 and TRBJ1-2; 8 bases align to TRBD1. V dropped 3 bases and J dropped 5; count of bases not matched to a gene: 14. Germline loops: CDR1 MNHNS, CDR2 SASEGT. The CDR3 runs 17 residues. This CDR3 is CASSEGRGPAYEYGYTF. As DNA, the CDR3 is TGTGCCAGCAGTGAGGGCAGGGGGCCCGCCTATGAGTATGGCTACACCTTC.

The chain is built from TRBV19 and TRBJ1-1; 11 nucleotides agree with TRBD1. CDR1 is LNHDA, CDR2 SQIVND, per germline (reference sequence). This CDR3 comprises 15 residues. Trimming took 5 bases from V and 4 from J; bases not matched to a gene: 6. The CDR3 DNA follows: TGTGCCAGTAGTTTGGACAGGGGGCCGGGCACTGAAGCTTTCTTT. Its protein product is CASSLDRGPGTEAFF.

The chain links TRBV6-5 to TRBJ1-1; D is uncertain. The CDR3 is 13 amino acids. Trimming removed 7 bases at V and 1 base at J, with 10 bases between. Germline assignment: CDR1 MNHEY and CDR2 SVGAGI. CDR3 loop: CASIASGNTEAFF. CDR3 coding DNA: TGTGCCAGCATCGCGTCCGGGAACACTGAAGCTTTCTTT.

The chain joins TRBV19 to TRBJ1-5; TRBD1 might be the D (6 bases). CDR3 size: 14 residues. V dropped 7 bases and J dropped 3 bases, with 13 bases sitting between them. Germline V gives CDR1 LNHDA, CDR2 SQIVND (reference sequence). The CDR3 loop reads CASNWGGLNQPQHF. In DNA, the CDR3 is TGTGCCAGTAACTGGGGGGGCCTCAATCAGCCCCAGCATTTT.

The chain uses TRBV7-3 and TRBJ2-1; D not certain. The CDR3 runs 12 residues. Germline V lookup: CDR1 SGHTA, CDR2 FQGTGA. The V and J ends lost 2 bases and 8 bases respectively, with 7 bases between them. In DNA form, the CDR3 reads TGTGCCAGCAGCTTATCAATCCATGAGCAGTTCTTC. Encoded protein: CASSLSIHEQFF.

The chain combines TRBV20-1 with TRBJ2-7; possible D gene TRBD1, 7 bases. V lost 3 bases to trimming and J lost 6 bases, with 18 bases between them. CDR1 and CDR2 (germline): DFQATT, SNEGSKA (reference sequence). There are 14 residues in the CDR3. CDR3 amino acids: CSASRGTVIVEQYF. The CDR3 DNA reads TGCAGTGCTAGTCGCGGGACAGTTATAGTCGAGCAGTACTTC.

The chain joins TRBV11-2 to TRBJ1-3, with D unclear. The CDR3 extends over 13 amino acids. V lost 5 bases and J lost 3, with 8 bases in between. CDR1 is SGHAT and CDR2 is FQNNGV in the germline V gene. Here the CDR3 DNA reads TGTGCCAGCAGCCAACTCCGTGGAAACACCATATATTTT. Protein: CASSQLRGNTIYF.

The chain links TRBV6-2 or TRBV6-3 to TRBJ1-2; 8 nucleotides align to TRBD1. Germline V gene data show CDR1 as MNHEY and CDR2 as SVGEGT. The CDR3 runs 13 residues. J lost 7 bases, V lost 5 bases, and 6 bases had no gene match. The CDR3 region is CASSRGQGGGYTF. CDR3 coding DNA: TGTGCCAGCAGTAGAGGACAGGGAGGTGGCTACACCTTC.

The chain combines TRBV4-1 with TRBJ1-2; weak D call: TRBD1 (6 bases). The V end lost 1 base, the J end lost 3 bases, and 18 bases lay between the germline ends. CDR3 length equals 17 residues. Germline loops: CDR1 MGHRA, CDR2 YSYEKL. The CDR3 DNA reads TGCGCCAGCAGCCAAGGGGACTACCAGGGGTTCTACTATGGCTACACCTTC. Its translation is CASSQGDYQGFYYGYTF.

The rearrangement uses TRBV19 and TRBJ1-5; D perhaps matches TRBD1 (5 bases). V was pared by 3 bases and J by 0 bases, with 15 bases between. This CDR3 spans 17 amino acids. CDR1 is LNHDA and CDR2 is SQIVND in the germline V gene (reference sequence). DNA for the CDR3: TGTGCCAGTAGTATCTTACAGGCCCTGAATAGCAATCAGCCCCAGCATTTT. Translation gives CASSILQALNSNQPQHF.

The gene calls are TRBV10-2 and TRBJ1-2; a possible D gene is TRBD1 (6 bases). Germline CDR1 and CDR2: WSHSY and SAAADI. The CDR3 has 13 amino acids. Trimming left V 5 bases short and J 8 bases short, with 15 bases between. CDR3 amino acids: CASSHKGVVGYTF. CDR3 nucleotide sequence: TGCGCCAGCAGTCATAAGGGGGTGGTGGGCTACACCTTC.

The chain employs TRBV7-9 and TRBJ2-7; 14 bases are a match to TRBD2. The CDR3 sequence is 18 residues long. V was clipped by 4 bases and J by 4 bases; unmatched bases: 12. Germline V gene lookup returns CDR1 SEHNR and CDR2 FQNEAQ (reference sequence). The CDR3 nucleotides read TGTGCCAGCAGCTCTCCGGGACTAGCGGGAGTGGTAATTTACGAGCAGTACTTC. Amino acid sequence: CASSSPGLAGVVIYEQYF.

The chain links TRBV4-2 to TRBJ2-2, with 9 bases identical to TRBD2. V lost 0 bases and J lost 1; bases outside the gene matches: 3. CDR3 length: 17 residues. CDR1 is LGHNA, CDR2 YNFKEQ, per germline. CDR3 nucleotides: TGTGCCAGCAGCCAAGATCCAGCGGGAGGGAACACCGGGGAGCTGTTTTTT. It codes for CASSQDPAGGNTGELFF.

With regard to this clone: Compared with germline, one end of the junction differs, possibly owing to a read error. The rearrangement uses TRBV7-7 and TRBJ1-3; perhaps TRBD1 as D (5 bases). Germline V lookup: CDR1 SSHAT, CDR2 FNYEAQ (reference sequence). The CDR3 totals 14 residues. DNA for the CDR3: TGTGCTAGCAGCGAGACAGACTCTGGAAACACCATATATTTT. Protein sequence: CASSETDSGNTIYF.

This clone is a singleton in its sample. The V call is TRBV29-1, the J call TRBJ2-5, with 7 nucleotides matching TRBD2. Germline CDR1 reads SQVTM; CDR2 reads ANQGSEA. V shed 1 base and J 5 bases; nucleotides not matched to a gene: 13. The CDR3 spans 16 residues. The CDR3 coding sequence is TGCAGCGTTGAAGGGGGGGAGGGTATCGGAGAGGAGACCCAGTACTTC. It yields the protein CSVEGGEGIGEETQYF.

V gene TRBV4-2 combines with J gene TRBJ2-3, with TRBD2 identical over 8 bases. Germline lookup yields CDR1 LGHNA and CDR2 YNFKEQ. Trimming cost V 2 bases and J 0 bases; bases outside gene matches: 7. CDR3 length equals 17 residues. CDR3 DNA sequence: TGTGCCAGCAGCCAACTAGCGGGCGGGCCTAGCACAGATACGCAGTATTTT. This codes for CASSQLAGGPSTDTQYF.

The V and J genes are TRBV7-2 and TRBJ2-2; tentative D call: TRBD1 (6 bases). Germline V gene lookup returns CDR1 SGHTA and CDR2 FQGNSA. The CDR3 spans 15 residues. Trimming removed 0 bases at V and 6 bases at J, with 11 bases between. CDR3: CASSLANREAGELFF. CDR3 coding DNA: TGTGCCAGCAGCTTAGCCAACAGGGAAGCCGGGGAGCTGTTTTTT.

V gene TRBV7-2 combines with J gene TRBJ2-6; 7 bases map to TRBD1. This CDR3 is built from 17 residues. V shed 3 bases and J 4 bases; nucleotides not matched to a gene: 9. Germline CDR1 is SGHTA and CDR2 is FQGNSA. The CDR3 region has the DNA TGTGCCAGCAGCTTCACCGGGACAGCTAACGGGGCCAACGTCCTGACTTTC. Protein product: CASSFTGTANGANVLTF.

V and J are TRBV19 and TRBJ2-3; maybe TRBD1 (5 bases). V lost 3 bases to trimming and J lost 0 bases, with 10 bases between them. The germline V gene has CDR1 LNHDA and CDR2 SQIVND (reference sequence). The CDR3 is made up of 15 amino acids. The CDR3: CASSMGPGSTDTQYF. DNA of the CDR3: TGTGCCAGTAGTATGGGTCCAGGGAGCACAGATACGCAGTATTTT.

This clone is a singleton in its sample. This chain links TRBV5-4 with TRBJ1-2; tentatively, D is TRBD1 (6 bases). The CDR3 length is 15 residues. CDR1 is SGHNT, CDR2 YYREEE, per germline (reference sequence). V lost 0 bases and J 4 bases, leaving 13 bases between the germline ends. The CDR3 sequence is CASSLDGTSLYGYTF. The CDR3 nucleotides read TGTGCCAGCAGCTTGGACGGGACAAGCCTCTATGGCTACACCTTC.

The CDR3, as DNA: TGCGCCAGCAGCCATCCACAGGGACCCTCTGGAAACACCATATATTTT. Residues: CASSHPQGPSGNTIYF. The genes are TRBV4-1 and TRBJ1-3, with TRBD1 as a possible D gene (6 bases). CDR3 length equals 16 residues. V lost 3 bases and J lost 0, with 12 bases in between. Germline V gene sequence: CDR1 MGHRA, CDR2 YSYEKL.

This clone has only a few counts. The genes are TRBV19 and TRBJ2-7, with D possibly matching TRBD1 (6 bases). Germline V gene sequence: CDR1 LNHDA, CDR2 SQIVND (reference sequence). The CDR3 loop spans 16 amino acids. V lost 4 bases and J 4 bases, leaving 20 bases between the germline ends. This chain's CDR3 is CASSTSLGGRGYEQYF. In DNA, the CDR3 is TGTGCCAGTAGTACATCCCTCGGCGGCAGGGGTTACGAGCAGTACTTC. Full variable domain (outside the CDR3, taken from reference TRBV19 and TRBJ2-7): DGGITQSPKYLFRKEGQNVTLSCEQNLNHDAMYWYRQDPGQGLRLIYYSQIVNDFQKGDIAEGYSVSREKKESFPLTVTSAQKNPTAFYLCASSTSLGGRGYEQYFGPGTRLTVT.

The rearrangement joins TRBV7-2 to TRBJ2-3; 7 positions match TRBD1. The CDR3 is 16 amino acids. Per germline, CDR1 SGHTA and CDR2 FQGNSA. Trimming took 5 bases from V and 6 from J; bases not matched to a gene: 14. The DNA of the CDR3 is TGTGCCAGCAGCCTTTTCAGGGGGTTCCCTCTGGATACGCAGTATTTT. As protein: CASSLFRGFPLDTQYF. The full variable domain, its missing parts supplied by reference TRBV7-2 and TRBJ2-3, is GAGVSQSPSNKVTEKGKDVELRCDPISGHTALYWYRQSLGQGLEFLIYFQGNSAPDKSGLPSDRFSAERTGGSVSTLTIQRTQQEDSAVYLCASSLFRGFPLDTQYFGPGTRLTVL.

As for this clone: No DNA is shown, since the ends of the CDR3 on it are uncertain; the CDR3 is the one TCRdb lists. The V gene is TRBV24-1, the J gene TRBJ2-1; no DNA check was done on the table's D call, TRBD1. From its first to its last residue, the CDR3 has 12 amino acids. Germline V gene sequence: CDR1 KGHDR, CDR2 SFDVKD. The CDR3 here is CATSILGAEQFF.